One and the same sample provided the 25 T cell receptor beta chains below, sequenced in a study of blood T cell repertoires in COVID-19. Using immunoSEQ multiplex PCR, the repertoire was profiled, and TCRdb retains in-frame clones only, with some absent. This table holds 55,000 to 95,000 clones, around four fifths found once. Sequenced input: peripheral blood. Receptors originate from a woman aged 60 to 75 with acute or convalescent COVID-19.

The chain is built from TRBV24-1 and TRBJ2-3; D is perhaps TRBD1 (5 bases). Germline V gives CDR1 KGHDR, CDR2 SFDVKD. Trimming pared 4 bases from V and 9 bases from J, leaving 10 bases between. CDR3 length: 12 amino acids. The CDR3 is CATSDQGLTQYF. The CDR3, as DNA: TGTGCCACCAGTGACCAGGGCCTGACGCAGTATTTT.

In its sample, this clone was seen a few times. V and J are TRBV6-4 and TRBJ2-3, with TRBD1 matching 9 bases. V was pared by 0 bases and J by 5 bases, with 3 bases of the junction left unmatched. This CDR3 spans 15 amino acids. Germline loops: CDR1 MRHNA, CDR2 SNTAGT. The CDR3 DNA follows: TGTGCCAGCAGTGACTCAACAGGGGGCAAAGATACGCAGTATTTT. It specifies CASSDSTGGKDTQYF.

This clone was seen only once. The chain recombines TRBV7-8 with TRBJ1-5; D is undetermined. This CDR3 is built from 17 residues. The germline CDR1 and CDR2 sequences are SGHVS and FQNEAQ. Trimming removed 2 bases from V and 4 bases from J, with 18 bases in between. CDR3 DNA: TGTGCCAGCAGCTTAACCTGGAAAGGCTCGGGGAATCAGCCCCAGCATTTT. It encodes CASSLTWKGSGNQPQHF.

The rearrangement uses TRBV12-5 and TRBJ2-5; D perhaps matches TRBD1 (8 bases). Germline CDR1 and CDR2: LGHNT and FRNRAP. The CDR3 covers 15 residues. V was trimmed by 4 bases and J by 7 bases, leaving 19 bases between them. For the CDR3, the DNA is TGTGCTAGTGGTTCCGGGGGGACAGGCACCGTGACCCAGTACTTC. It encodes CASGSGGTGTVTQYF.

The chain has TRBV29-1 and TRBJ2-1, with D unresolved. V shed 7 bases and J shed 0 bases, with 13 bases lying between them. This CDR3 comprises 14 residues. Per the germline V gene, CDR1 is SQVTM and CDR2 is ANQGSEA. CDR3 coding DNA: TGCAGCGCTGCCCGTACAAACTCCTACAATGAGCAGTTCTTC. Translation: CSAARTNSYNEQFF.

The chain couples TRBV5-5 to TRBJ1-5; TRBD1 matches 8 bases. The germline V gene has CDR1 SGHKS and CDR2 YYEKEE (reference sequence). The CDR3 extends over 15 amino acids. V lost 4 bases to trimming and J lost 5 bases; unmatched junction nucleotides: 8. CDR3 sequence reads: CASSRKGTGDQPQHF. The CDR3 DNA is TGTGCCAGCAGCCGAAAAGGGACAGGCGATCAGCCCCAGCATTTT.

Here the CDR3 DNA reads TGTGCCAGCAGCTCCGTGACAGGGGAAGAGACCCAGTACTTC. This sequence encodes CASSSVTGEETQYF. V and J are TRBV7-9 and TRBJ2-5, with 8 bases aligning to TRBD1. Germline trimming cut 4 bases from V and 3 bases from J; bases unmatched to any gene: 4. Germline V gives CDR1 SEHNR, CDR2 FQNEAQ (reference sequence). The CDR3 has 14 residues. The complete variable domain, with remaining parts taken from reference TRBV7-9 and TRBJ2-5, reads DTGVSQNPRHKITKRGQNVTFRCDPISEHNRLYWYRQTLGQGPEFLTYFQNEAQLEKSRLLSDRFSAERPKGSFSTLEIQRTEQGDSAMYLCASSSVTGEETQYFGPGTRLLVL.

The CDR3 reads CASSPQSGNSYEQYF. Here the CDR3 DNA reads TGTGCCAGCAGCCCGCAGTCGGGTAATTCCTACGAGCAGTACTTC. The chain recombines TRBV7-6 with TRBJ2-7, with no clear D. CDR1 and CDR2 from the germline V gene are SGHVS and FNYEAQ. The V end lost 5 bases, the J end lost 1 base, and 15 bases lay between the germline ends. This CDR3 spans 15 amino acids. The entire variable domain, with the rest obtained from reference TRBV7-6 and TRBJ2-7, is as follows: GAGVSQSPRYKVTKRGQDVALRCDPISGHVSLYWYRQALGQGPEFLTYFNYEAQQDKSGLPNDRFSAERPEGSISTLTIQRTEQRDSAMYRCASSPQSGNSYEQYFGPGTRLTVT.

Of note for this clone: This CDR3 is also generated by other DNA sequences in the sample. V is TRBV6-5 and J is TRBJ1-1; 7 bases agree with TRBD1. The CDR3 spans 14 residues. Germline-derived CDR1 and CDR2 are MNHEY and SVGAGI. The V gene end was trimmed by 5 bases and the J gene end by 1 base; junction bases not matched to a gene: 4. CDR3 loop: CASSRTGRNTEAFF. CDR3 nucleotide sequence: TGTGCCAGCAGTCGGACAGGTAGGAACACTGAAGCTTTCTTT.

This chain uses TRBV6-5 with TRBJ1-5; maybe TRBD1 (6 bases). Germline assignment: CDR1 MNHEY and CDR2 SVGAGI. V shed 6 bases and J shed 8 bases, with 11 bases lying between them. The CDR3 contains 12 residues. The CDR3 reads CASRQGSEPQHF. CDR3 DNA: TGTGCCAGCAGACAGGGTTCTGAGCCCCAGCATTTT.

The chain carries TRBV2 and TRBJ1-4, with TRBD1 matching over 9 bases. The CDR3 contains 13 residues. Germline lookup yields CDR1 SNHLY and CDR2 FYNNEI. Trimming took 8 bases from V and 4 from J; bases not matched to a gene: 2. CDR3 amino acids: CASGDRVNEKLFF. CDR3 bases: TGTGCCAGCGGGGACAGGGTTAATGAAAAACTGTTTTTT.

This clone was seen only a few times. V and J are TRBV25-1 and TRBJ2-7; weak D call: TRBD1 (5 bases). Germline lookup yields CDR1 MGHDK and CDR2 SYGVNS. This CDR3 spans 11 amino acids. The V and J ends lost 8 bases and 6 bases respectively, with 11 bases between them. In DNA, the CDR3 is TGTGCCAGCTCACAGGATCTCGAGCAGTACTTC. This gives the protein CASSQDLEQYF.

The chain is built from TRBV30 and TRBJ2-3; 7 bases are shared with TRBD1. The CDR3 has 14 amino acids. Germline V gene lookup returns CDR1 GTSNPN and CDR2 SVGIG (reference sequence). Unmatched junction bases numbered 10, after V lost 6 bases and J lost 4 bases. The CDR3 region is CACQTGVRSDTQYF. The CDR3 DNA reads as TGTGCCTGCCAAACAGGGGTCAGGTCAGATACGCAGTATTTT.

The CDR3, as DNA: TGTGCCAGCAGTGGGGCAGAAACGAACACCGGGGAGCTGTTTTTT. It translates to CASSGAETNTGELFF. J is TRBJ2-2 and V is TRBV2, with D unresolved. CDR3 length equals 15 residues. V was clipped by 4 bases and J by 0 bases, with 9 bases between them. Germline assignment: CDR1 SNHLY and CDR2 FYNNEI.

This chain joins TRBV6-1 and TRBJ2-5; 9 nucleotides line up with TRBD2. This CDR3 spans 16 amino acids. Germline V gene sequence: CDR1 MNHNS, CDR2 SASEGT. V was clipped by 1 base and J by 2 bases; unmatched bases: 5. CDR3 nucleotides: TGTGCCAGCAGTGAAGGTAGCGGGAGAGGGCAAGAGACCCAGTACTTC. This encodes CASSEGSGRGQETQYF.

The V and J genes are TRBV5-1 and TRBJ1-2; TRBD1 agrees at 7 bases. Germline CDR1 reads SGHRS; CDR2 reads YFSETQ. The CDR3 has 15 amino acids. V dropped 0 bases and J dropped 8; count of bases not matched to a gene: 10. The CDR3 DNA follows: TGCGCCAGCAGCTTGGACAGGGGCTCAGCCCGAGGCTACACCTTC. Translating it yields CASSLDRGSARGYTF.

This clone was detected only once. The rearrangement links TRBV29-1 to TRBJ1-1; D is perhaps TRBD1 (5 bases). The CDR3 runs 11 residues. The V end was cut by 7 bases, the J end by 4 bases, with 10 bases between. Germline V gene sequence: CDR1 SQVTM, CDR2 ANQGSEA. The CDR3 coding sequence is TGCAGCGGTATACAGGCCACTGAAGCTTTCTTT. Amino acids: CSGIQATEAFF.

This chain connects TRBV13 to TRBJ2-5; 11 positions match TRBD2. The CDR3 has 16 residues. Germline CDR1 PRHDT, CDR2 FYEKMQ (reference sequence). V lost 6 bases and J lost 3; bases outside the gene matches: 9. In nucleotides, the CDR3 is TGTGCCAGCAGGAGAAGGGGGACTAGCGGTAAAGAGACCCAGTACTTC. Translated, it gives CASRRRGTSGKETQYF.

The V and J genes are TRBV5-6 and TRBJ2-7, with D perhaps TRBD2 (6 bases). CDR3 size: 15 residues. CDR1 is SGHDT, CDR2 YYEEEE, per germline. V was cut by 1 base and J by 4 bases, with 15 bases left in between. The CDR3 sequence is CASSLNGGPNYEQYF. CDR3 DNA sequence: TGTGCCAGCAGCTTGAACGGGGGACCAAATTACGAGCAGTACTTC.

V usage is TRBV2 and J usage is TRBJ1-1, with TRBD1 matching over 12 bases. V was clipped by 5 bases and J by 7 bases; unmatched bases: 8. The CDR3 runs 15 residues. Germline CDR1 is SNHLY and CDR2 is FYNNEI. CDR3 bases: TGTGCCAGCAGTTACGGGACAGGGGGCAGGGGTGAAGCTTTCTTT. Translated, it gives CASSYGTGGRGEAFF.

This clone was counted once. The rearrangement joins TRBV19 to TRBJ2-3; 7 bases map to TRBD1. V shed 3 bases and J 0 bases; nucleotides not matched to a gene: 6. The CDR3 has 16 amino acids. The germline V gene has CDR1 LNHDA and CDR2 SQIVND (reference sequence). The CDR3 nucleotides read TGTGCCAGTAGTATGGAGCCGGGACAGAGCACAGATACGCAGTATTTT. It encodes CASSMEPGQSTDTQYF.

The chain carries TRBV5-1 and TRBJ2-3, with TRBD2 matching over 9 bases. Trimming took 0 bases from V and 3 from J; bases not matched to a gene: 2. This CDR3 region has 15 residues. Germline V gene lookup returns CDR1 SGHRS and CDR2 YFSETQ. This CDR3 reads CASSLGLAGTDTQYF. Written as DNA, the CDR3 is TGCGCCAGCAGCTTGGGCCTAGCGGGGACAGATACGCAGTATTTT.

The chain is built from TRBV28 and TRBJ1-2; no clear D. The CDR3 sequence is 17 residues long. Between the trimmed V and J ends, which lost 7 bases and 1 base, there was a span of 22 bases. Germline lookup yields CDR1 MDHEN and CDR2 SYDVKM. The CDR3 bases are TGTGCCAGCACCCACGAGCGGACCCTAGCCTATAACTATGGCTACACCTTC. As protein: CASTHERTLAYNYGYTF.

CDR3 sequence: CAWETGAPNTEAFF. CDR3 nucleotides: TGTGCCTGGGAGACAGGGGCCCCGAACACTGAAGCTTTCTTT. This sequence joins TRBV30 and TRBJ1-1; TRBD1 matches 8 bases. CDR3 length: 14 amino acids. Trimming took 5 bases from V and 1 from J; bases not matched to a gene: 6. Germline loops: CDR1 GTSNPN, CDR2 SVGIG (reference sequence).

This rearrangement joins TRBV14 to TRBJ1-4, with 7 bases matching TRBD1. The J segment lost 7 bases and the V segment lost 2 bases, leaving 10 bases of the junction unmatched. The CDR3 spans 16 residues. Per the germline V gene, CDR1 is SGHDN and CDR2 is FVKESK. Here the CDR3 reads CASSQTRTGGLEKLFF. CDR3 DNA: TGTGCCAGCAGCCAAACAAGGACAGGAGGCCTTGAAAAACTGTTTTTT.